The entry below describes one T cell receptor beta chain. PCR used 60 Vbeta primers and 13 Jbeta primers. Using immunoSEQ multiplex PCR, the repertoire was profiled, and TCRdb retains in-frame clones only, with some absent. The sample carries 150,000 to 200,000 clones, about 65% recorded once. The CDR3 totals 15 residues. Trimming pared 9 bases from V and 1 base from J, leaving 18 bases between. Germline-derived CDR1 and CDR2 are LNHDA and SQIVND (reference sequence). The record originates from a study of cytomegalovirus exposure and HLA in healthy donors. The sample consisted of PBMCs. This TCR came from a girl aged 10 to 17 in good health and CMV-seronegative. The genes are TRBV19 and TRBJ1-1; unclear D gene. The CDR3 reads CASSYRSIKNTEAFF. The CDR3, as DNA: TGTGCCAGCAGTTACAGATCAATTAAGAACACTGAAGCTTTCTTT.